Here is one T cell receptor (beta chain) with its context. Its antigen is currently unknown. The data were taken from a study of vaccination effects on CD4 cells after COVID-19. With the ViraFEST assay, the study expanded antigen-specific CD4+ T cells using viral peptide pools, then sequenced them. The culture ran for 10 days, and then CD4+ T cells were isolated. Each vaccine recipient was nucleocapsid antibody negative and had no prior SARS-CoV-2 infection. Days 3 and 7 were when half the medium was replaced with IL-2 medium. Clones were sequenced by immunoSEQ multiplex PCR, and TCRdb holds only the in-frame ones, with some missing. This sample carries around 35,000 clones, about 60% of them seen once, and the ten largest clones take under 15%. V lost 6 bases, J lost 2 bases, and 22 bases lay in between. The V gene's germline CDR1 is LNHNV and CDR2 YYDKDF (reference sequence). The CDR3 length is 18 residues.

The chain employs TRBV15 and TRBJ2-2, with D possibly matching TRBD2 (7 bases). The clonotype comes from a human donor who received a COVID-19 vaccine. The sequences come from CD4+ T cells from PBMCs cultured with HCoV-OC43 spike peptides, collected before COVID-19 vaccination. Specified subset: HCoV-OC43 spike overlapping peptide pool stimulation. The CDR3 region is CATSTVGGRGPNTGELFF. The CDR3 coding sequence is TGTGCCACCAGTACTGTTGGTGGGCGGGGGCCAAACACCGGGGAGCTGTTTTTT.